The rows below give T cell receptor beta chains drawn from one sample of a study of blood T cell repertoires in COVID-19. Profiling relied on immunoSEQ multiplex PCR, and the TCRdb table lists in-frame clones only, not all of them. In the table there are around 700,000 clones, about 90% of which are singletons. Sequencing was performed on peripheral blood. All receptors derive from a young woman with acute or convalescent COVID-19. CDR3s include the opening cysteine and the closing phenylalanine or tryptophan. Fields, in order: V gene, CDR3 protein.

TRBV4-1,CASSPHPRWEQYF
TRBV6-5,CASISGGGGETQYF
TRBV7-9,CASSLYRDNEQFF
TRBV6-5,CASRPRERVNGYTF
TRBV3-1/TRBV3-2,CASSHLTPRTLNPEAFF
TRBV11-2,CASRYGSGNTIYF
TRBV7-2,CASSLEMAGGLNEQFF
TRBV5-1,CASSSDGRNTEAFF
TRBV19,CATADRDEAFF
TRBV9,CASSGDREWGGYTF
TRBV5-4,CASSLADRGQSPLHF
TRBV29-1,CSVASGDGAFF
TRBV11-2,CASSLARNQPQHF
TRBV18,CASSPKEGRGNQPQHF
TRBV2,CASSQRGQISVQPQHF
TRBV7-2,CASSLGRDYGYTF